This TCR beta chain stems from a study of cytomegalovirus exposure and HLA in healthy donors. Overall study results and limits: In a later analysis, CMV-associated beta chains were mostly HLA-associated, it appeared.

The PCR employed 60 Vbeta primers together with 13 Jbeta primers. TCRdb keeps only in-frame clones here, not all; method: immunoSEQ multiplex PCR. The sample carries around 90,000 clones, 86% recorded once. A word on this clone: Its antigen is unidentified.

Unrecorded immune exposures were likely, despite nominal health at sampling. Looked up from germline, CDR1 is SGHRS and CDR2 is YFSETQ. The CDR3 contains 14 residues. The ends were cut back, 1 base at V and 3 bases at J, with 7 bases in the middle. The chain links TRBV5-1 to TRBJ1-4; D gene uncertain. The specimen was PBMCs. The sequence was collected from a man aged 30-40 years in good health and CMV-seropositive. CDR3 region: CASSLFSANEKLFF. The CDR3, as DNA: TGCGCCAGCAGCTTGTTTTCGGCTAATGAAAAACTGTTTTTT.